The 9 T cell receptor beta chains given below trace back to one sample, sequenced in a study of T-cell memory formation after mild COVID-19. TCRdb processed the 5' RACE reads anew with MiXCR; each CDR3 protein has one entry. This sample has over 500,000 distinct CDR3 sequences; roughly a sixth occur once, and the top ten carry roughly 8%. Material: PBMCs or a T cell subset sorted from them (not recorded which). All receptors derive from an adult woman who had mild COVID-19 (a few samples of this study predate the infection). Cell type and time point are not known.

The J gene is TRBJ2-5, the V gene TRBV5-6; no definite D call. Germline CDR1 and CDR2: SGHDT and YYEEEE. The CDR3 spans 13 residues. V lost 4 bases and J 1 base, leaving 8 bases between the germline ends. The CDR3 DNA reads as TGTGCCAGCAGCCCTGCAGGCCAAGAGACCCAGTACTTC. Protein: CASSPAGQETQYF.

This clonotype occurred a few times. This chain uses TRBV7-3 with TRBJ2-2; 10 bases fit TRBD1. The CDR3 has 16 amino acids. Germline-derived CDR1 and CDR2 are SGHTA and FQGTGA. V lost 5 bases, J lost 3 bases, and 6 bases stayed unmatched. This chain's CDR3 is CASSAPGQGHTGELFF. In DNA, the CDR3 is TGTGCCAGCAGCGCTCCGGGACAGGGGCACACCGGGGAGCTGTTTTTT.

V and J are TRBV18 and TRBJ1-3, with D tentatively TRBD1 (6 bases). Trimming left V 2 bases short and J 2 bases short, with 10 bases between. This CDR3 comprises 15 residues. Germline V gene data show CDR1 as KGHSH and CDR2 as LQKENI. The DNA for the CDR3 is TGTGCCAGCTCACCAGTCAGGGGAACTGGAAACACCATATATTTT. Translating gives CASSPVRGTGNTIYF.

This clonotype came up a few times. V usage is TRBV7-8 and J usage is TRBJ1-2; no definite D call. Germline CDR1 is SGHVS and CDR2 is FQNEAQ. The V and J ends lost 2 bases and 2 bases respectively, with 15 bases between them. This CDR3 has 16 residues. The CDR3 loop reads CASSLSSGKLNYGYTF. The CDR3 DNA follows: TGTGCCAGCAGCTTATCATCGGGGAAACTAAACTATGGCTACACCTTC.

This clonotype has just a few counts. The chain employs TRBV5-1 and TRBJ2-7; 11 bases are shared with TRBD2. The length of the CDR3 is 13 residues. Looked up from germline, CDR1 is SGHRS and CDR2 is YFSETQ. V lost 5 bases and J lost 6; bases outside the gene matches: 4. The CDR3 spells CASSRLAGSEQYF. CDR3 sequence (DNA): TGCGCCAGCAGTCGACTAGCGGGAAGCGAGCAGTACTTC.

This clonotype was seen only a few times. The CDR3 protein is CASSLQGALAGELFF. CDR3 in DNA: TGTGCCAGCAGCTTACAGGGGGCATTAGCCGGGGAGCTGTTTTTT. The chain links TRBV7-3 to TRBJ2-2; 8 bases line up with TRBD1. After removal of 2 bases from V and 6 bases from J, the junction contained 5 bases not matched to a gene. The CDR3 spans 15 residues. Germline-derived CDR1 and CDR2 are SGHTA and FQGTGA.

The V gene is TRBV20-1, the J gene TRBJ2-3; D is unclear. V dropped 6 bases and J dropped 1 base, with 2 bases sitting between them. The CDR3 has 10 residues. Germline loops: CDR1 DFQATT, CDR2 SNEGSKA (reference sequence). DNA of the CDR3: TGCAGTGCCCGCACAGATACGCAGTATTTT. Translating gives CSARTDTQYF.

Only a few counts were recorded for this clonotype. The chain recombines TRBV11-2 with TRBJ2-7; D remains unclear. CDR1 SGHAT and CDR2 FQNNGV come from the germline V gene. This CDR3 is 14 amino acids long. The V and J ends lost 2 bases and 4 bases respectively, with 12 bases between them. The CDR3 DNA reads as TGTGCCAGCAGCTTACTCCGCAAGAAATACGAGCAGTACTTC. Its translation is CASSLLRKKYEQYF.

This clonotype showed up many times. The V gene is TRBV7-9, the J gene TRBJ2-7; D gene ambiguous. Trimming took 8 bases from V and 3 from J, leaving 11 bases between them. Germline V gives CDR1 SEHNR, CDR2 FQNEAQ (reference sequence). The CDR3 length is 12 residues. Here the CDR3 reads CASGLTVYEQYF. Here the CDR3 DNA reads TGTGCCAGCGGTTTGACGGTCTACGAGCAGTACTTC.